This T cell receptor beta chain appears in the sequencing data of a study of T cell responses to AZD1222 COVID-19 vaccine. Findings of the study overall: There were repertoire samples only from the period after the peak T cell response. Among vaccine-associated CD4 TCRs, coverage spanned spike, with dominance at 160-218 and 743-854. The donors showed a predominance of white British ancestry and of females, with possible underestimation of clonal diversity. The study found Spike-specific TCR breadth and depth rose after two AZD1222 doses.

This CDR3 has 14 amino acids. The V and J ends lost 6 bases and 2 bases, in that order; junction bases with no gene match: 4. The germline gives CDR1 LNHDA, CDR2 SQIVND (reference sequence). Method: immunoSEQ multiplex PCR; TCRdb's copy keeps in-frame clones and lacks some. The sample shows some 130,000 clones, over 85% of them seen only once. Note on this clone: Its antigen remains unidentified.

The chain joins TRBV19 to TRBJ2-1, with TRBD2 identical over 7 bases. Here the sequenced sample was peripheral blood, taken on day 0 of AZD1222 vaccination. This TCR came from an adult in good health. The CDR3 region is CASRQRGPYNEQFF. The CDR3 bases are TGTGCCAGTAGGCAGCGGGGCCCCTACAATGAGCAGTTCTTC.